These T cell receptor beta chains were read from a single sample in a study of T cell responses to AZD1222 COVID-19 vaccine. Profiling relied on immunoSEQ multiplex PCR, and the TCRdb table lists in-frame clones only, not all of them. The sample consists of roughly 80,000 clones, 90% of them appearing once. This material consisted of peripheral blood, taken 28 days after the second AZD1222 dose. Receptor source: an adult who received the AZD1222 COVID-19 vaccine. The CDR3 runs from the conserved cysteine through the conserved F or W. A D gene is named only where the DNA matches it firmly. A row's size may be missing; if present it is once, few, many or a size class.

V	size	J	D	DNA	CDR3
TRBV2	.	TRBJ2-1	.	TGTGCCAGCAGTGAAGTGGCAGGGGTCCATGAGCAGTTCTTC	CASSEVAGVHEQFF
TRBV28	.	TRBJ1-5	TRBD1	TGTGCCAGCAGGTACGGGACAGGGGATTCGAGCAATCAGCCCCAGCATTTT	CASRYGTGDSSNQPQHF
TRBV10-3	.	TRBJ2-3	.	TGTGCCATCCGAGAGGCCGGGGAAGATACGCAGTATTTT	CAIREAGEDTQYF
TRBV6-5	.	TRBJ1-5	.	TGTGCCAGCAGTTACTCCACAGGATTGGCCCAGCATTTT	CASSYSTGLAQHF
TRBV3-1/TRBV3-2	.	TRBJ1-2	.	TGTGCCAGCAGCCATCAGGTACAGACCTATGGCTACACCTTC	CASSHQVQTYGYTF
TRBV20-1	.	TRBJ1-1	.	TGCAGTGCAGGGGGGCGGGCTGAAGCTTTCTTT	CSAGGRAEAFF
TRBV6-5	.	TRBJ1-1	.	TGTGCCAGCAGGGGTTCGACAAGCGGTGAAGCTTTCTTT	CASRGSTSGEAFF
TRBV24-1	.	TRBJ1-1	.	TGTGCCACCAGTGATTCCCGACAGAATAGAGCTTTCTTT	CATSDSRQNRAFF
TRBV11-2	.	TRBJ1-1	.	TGTGCCAGCAGCCCTCAGTTGAACACTGAAGCTTTCTTT	CASSPQLNTEAFF
TRBV6-4	.	TRBJ2-5	TRBD2	TGTGCCAGCAGTGATCTGACTAGCGAAGAGACCCAGTACTTC	CASSDLTSEETQYF
TRBV12-3/TRBV12-4	.	TRBJ1-2	TRBD1	TGTGCCAGCAACAGGGACAGCTATTATGGCTACACCTTC	CASNRDSYYGYTF
TRBV7-2	once	TRBJ2-7	.	TGTGCCAGCAGCTTAGCCAGGATCGGGTACTACGAGCAGTACTTC	CASSLARIGYYEQYF
TRBV6-5	.	TRBJ1-3	.	TGTGCCAGCAGGCTAGGGGTGGCAGGAAACACCATATATTTT	CASRLGVAGNTIYF
TRBV6-5	.	TRBJ1-6	TRBD1	TGTGCCAGCAGTCTCACGACAGGGTTCAATTCACCCCTCCACTTT	CASSLTTGFNSPLHF
TRBV28	.	TRBJ2-7	TRBD1	TGTGCCAGCAGTGAGACAGGGTTTCTGGACGAGCAGTACTTC	CASSETGFLDEQYF
TRBV27	.	TRBJ1-1	.	TGTGCCAGCAGTTTTGCGAGGGTGGGAACTGAAGCTTTCTTT	CASSFARVGTEAFF
TRBV19	.	TRBJ2-3	.	TGTGCCAGTAGTCCCGAGGGGGGTTACACAGATACGCAGTATTTT	CASSPEGGYTDTQYF
TRBV5-6	once	TRBJ2-5	.	TGTGCCAGCAGCTTTCTCGGGGGCGGTGAGACCCAGTACTTC	CASSFLGGGETQYF
TRBV7-2	once	TRBJ2-7	TRBD2	TGTGCCAGCAGCTCCCATCGGGGGGGCTCCTACGAGCAGTACTTC	CASSSHRGGSYEQYF
TRBV7-6	once	TRBJ1-2	.	TGTGCCAGCAGCTTATTTCCTAAGGGGACAAAAAAGCGCGGCTACACCTTC	CASSLFPKGTKKRGYTF